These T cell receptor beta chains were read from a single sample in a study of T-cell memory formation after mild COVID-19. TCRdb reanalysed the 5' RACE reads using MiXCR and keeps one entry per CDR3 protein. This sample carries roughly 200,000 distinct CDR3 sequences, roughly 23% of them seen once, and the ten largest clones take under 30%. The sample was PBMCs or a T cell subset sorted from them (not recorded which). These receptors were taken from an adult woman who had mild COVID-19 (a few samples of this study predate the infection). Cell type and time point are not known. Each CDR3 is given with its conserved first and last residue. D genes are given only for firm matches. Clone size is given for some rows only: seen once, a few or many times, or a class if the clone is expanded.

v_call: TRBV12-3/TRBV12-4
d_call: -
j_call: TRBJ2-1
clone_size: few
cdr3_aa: CANGAASNEQFF
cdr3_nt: TGTGCCAACGGGGCGGCTTCCAATGAGCAGTTCTTC

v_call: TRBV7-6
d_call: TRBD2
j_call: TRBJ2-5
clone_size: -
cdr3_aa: CASSFIQRDQETQYF
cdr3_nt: TGTGCCAGCAGCTTTATTCAGCGGGATCAAGAGACCCAGTACTTC

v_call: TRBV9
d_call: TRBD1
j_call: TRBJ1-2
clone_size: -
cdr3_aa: CASSGDRASSYGYTF
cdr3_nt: TGTGCCAGCAGCGGAGACAGGGCTAGTAGCTATGGCTACACCTTC

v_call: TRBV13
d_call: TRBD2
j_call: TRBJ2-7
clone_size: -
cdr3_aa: CASSLRGLFHEQYF
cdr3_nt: TGTGCCAGCAGCTTACGGGGACTATTCCACGAGCAGTACTTC

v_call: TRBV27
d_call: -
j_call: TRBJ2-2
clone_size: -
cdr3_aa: CASSFTGGSINTGELFF
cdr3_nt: TGTGCCAGCAGCTTTACTGGTGGGAGCATAAACACCGGGGAGCTGTTTTTT

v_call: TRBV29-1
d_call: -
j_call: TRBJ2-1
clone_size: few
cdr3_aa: CSVVWTTDNEQFF
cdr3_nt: TGCAGCGTTGTTTGGACTACAGATAATGAGCAGTTCTTC

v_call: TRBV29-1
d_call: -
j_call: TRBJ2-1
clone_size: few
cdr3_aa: CSVGGPPQEGLIYNEQFF
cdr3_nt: TGCAGCGTTGGAGGGCCCCCCCAAGAGGGGCTTATCTACAATGAGCAGTTCTTC

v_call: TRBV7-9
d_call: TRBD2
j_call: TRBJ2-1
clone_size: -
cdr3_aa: CASSPPAGESSYNEQFF
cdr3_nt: TGTGCCAGCAGCCCTCCAGCGGGGGAGAGCTCCTACAATGAGCAGTTCTTC

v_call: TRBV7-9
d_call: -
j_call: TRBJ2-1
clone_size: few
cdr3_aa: CASSLEGAYNEQFF
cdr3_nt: TGTGCCAGCAGCTTAGAAGGAGCCTACAATGAGCAGTTCTTC

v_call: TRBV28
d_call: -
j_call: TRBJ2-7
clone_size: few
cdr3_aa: CASSPPGRITYEQYF
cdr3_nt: TGTGCCAGCAGTCCACCAGGGAGAATAACCTACGAGCAGTACTTC

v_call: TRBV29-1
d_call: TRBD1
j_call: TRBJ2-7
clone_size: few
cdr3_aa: CSVEVGEFRDRHSYEQYF
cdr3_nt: TGCAGCGTTGAAGTCGGCGAATTCCGGGACAGGCACTCCTACGAGCAGTACTTC

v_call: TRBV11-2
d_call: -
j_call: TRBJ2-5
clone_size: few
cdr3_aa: CASSSPTRRETQYF
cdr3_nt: TGTGCCAGCAGCTCTCCCACCCGGCGAGAGACCCAGTACTTC

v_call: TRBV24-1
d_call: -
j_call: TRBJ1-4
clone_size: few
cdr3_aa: CATSAAGPFEKLFF
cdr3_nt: TGTGCCACCTCTGCAGCAGGTCCTTTTGAAAAACTGTTTTTT

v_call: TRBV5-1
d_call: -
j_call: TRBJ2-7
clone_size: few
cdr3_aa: CASSLLEGRNEQYF
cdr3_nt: TGCGCCAGCAGCTTGTTGGAGGGCCGCAACGAGCAGTACTTC

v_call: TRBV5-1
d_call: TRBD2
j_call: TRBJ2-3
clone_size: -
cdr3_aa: CASSSSGRGQYF
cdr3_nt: TGCGCCAGCAGCTCCAGCGGGAGGGGGCAGTATTTT

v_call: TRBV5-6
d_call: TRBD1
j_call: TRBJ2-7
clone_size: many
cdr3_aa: CASSPTGILNEQYF
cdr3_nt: TGTGCCAGCAGCCCGACAGGGATCCTCAACGAGCAGTACTTC

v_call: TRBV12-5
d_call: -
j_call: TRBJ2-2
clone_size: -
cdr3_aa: CASGFSLGLGELFF
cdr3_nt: TGTGCTAGTGGTTTCTCTTTGGGGTTAGGGGAGCTGTTTTTT

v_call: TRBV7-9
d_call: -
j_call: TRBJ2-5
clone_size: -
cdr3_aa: CASSLTAGQETQYF
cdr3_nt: TGTGCCAGCAGCTTAACCGCGGGCCAGGAGACCCAGTACTTC

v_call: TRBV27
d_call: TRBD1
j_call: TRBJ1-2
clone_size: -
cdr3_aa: CASSVQGGNGYTF
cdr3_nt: TGTGCCAGCAGCGTTCAGGGGGGGAATGGCTACACCTTC